Listed here are 32 T cell receptor beta chains from one sample, sequenced in a study of post-analysis software for immune sequencing data. Unique-molecular-identifier-tagged TCR beta cDNA libraries were used. One entry per CDR3 protein results from TCRdb running MiXCR on the PCR reads. This table has about 500,000 distinct CDR3 sequences, around 40% appearing once. Overall study findings and caveats: Included in a set of five TRBV segments more frequent in patients than controls were TRBV5-6, TRBV5-1 and TRBV20-1.

These TCRs are of unknown antigen specificity. The sequencing input was blood. These receptors were collected from a girl between 10 and 17 years old with multiple sclerosis.

The CDR3 region has the DNA TGCAGCGTTGAAGGATCACTTGGCCGGACCTACCACGACTTTGGCTACACCTTC. Amino acid sequence: CSVEGSLGRTYHDFGYTF. The chain has TRBV29-1 and TRBJ1-2, with unresolved D. In germline, CDR1 is SQVTM, CDR2 ANQGSEA. V lost 1 base, J lost 7 bases, and 28 bases lay in between. CDR3 length: 18 residues.

Concerning this clonotype itself: Since the CDR3 does not end with the conserved phenylalanine or tryptophan, this likely comes from a read error. It is unclear where the CDR3 begins or ends on the DNA, so no DNA is shown, and the CDR3 is as TCRdb lists it. This chain uses TRBV20-1 with TRBJ1-2; no check of the table's D call, TRBD1, against the DNA was made. The V gene's germline CDR1 is DFQATT and CDR2 SNEGSKA (reference sequence). The CDR3 sequence runs 15 residues, both termini included. The CDR3 loop is CSARGRTGLNYGYTC.

The rearrangement uses TRBV28 and TRBJ2-7; 12 bases match TRBD1. Trimming at V came to 6 bases and at J to 6 bases, leaving 6 bases not matched to a gene. The CDR3 runs 14 residues. CDR1 and CDR2 (germline): MDHEN, SYDVKM. The CDR3 DNA is TGTGCCAGCAGCTCGGGACAGGGGGCGCGCGAGCAGTACTTC. This sequence encodes CASSSGQGAREQYF.

This clonotype was seen a few times. The V and J genes are TRBV7-2 and TRBJ2-1; 16 bases line up with TRBD2. The junction had 10 bases not matched to a gene; V was cut back by 5 bases and J by 12 bases. The CDR3 length is 16 residues. CDR1 is SGHTA and CDR2 is FQGNSA in the germline V gene. CDR3 in DNA: TGTGCCAGCAGCGTGGAGGGACTAGCGGGAGGGGGAGGGCAGTTCTTC. It specifies CASSVEGLAGGGGQFF.

The CDR3 coding sequence is TGTGCCAGCAGCCGAGCGGGGGCTTCCTACGAGCAGTACTTC. The encoded protein is CASSRAGASYEQYF. This sequence joins TRBV7-8 and TRBJ2-7, with TRBD2 matching 8 bases. Germline CDR1 reads SGHVS; CDR2 reads FQNEAQ. Unmatched junction bases numbered 4, after V lost 5 bases and J lost 1 base. The CDR3 has 14 residues.

J is TRBJ2-5 and V is TRBV10-1, with D unclear. Germline CDR1 and CDR2: WNHNN and SYGVQD (reference sequence). CDR3 length: 15 residues. The V end was cut by 2 bases, the J end by 5 bases, with 15 bases between. The CDR3 loop is CASSETPSRTETQYF. CDR3 DNA: TGCGCCAGCAGTGAGACACCTTCGCGAACGGAGACCCAGTACTTC.

The chain recombines TRBV7-9 with TRBJ1-1; 8 bases are shared with TRBD1. This CDR3 region has 13 residues. Germline-derived CDR1 and CDR2 are SEHNR and FQNEAQ (reference sequence). With 5 bases clipped from V and 11 bases from J, the junction kept 10 bases outside the gene matches. CDR3 nucleotides: TGTGCCAGCAGCCCGGAGACAGGGGACGAGGCTTTCTTT. This encodes CASSPETGDEAFF.

This clonotype has just one count. The J gene is TRBJ2-3, the V gene TRBV7-3, with a weak D call TRBD1 (6 bases). Per the germline V gene, CDR1 is SGHTA and CDR2 is FQGTGA. V lost 5 bases, J lost 6 bases, and 30 bases lay in between. The CDR3 has 19 residues. CDR3 amino acids: CASSQGLIAGPGTPDTQYF. Here the CDR3 DNA reads TGTGCCAGCAGCCAGGGGCTGATAGCAGGTCCGGGTACTCCTGATACGCAGTATTTT.

The V and J genes are TRBV7-2 and TRBJ1-2, with TRBD1 matching over 7 bases. Trimming at V came to 2 bases and at J to 4 bases, leaving 4 bases not matched to a gene. The CDR3 is 14 residues long. CDR1 SGHTA and CDR2 FQGNSA come from the germline V gene. The CDR3 DNA reads as TGTGCCAGCAGCTTAAACCGGGACAGCTATGGCTACACCTTC. Its protein is CASSLNRDSYGYTF.

This sequence joins TRBV6-1 and TRBJ2-7, with 10 bases matching TRBD1. The CDR3 loop spans 14 amino acids. Germline V gene lookup returns CDR1 MNHNS and CDR2 SASEGT. The V gene end was trimmed by 5 bases and the J gene end by 6 bases; junction bases not matched to a gene: 7. The CDR3 protein is CASSIVGQGGEQYF. The DNA of the CDR3 is TGTGCCAGCAGTATTGTTGGACAGGGGGGCGAGCAGTACTTC.

CDR3 sequence reads: CASSPKSEETQYF. The CDR3 region has the DNA TGTGCCAGCTCACCGAAGAGCGAAGAGACCCAGTACTTC. The chain carries TRBV18 and TRBJ2-5, with D hard to call. Germline V gene data show CDR1 as KGHSH and CDR2 as LQKENI. Between the trimmed V and J ends, which lost 3 bases and 3 bases, there was a span of 8 bases. The CDR3 spans 13 residues.

The chain links TRBV25-1 to TRBJ2-5, with D hard to call. The end of the DNA is better explained by TRBJ2-7, so the J call may be wrong. This CDR3 is built from 14 residues. CDR1 is MGHDK and CDR2 is SYGVNS in the germline V gene. The CDR3: CASSEFGRAYEQYF. The CDR3, as DNA: TGTGCCAGCAGTGAATTCGGACGGGCCTACGAGCAGTACTTC.

This clonotype was observed a handful of times. The gene calls are TRBV20-1 and TRBJ2-5; the D gene is possibly TRBD1 (6 bases). From germline, CDR1 is DFQATT and CDR2 SNEGSKA (reference sequence). This CDR3 has 14 residues. Trimming cost V 3 bases and J 5 bases, with 16 bases left between them. In nucleotides, the CDR3 is TGCAGTGCTAGGAGTATGGGGGCACGGGAGACCCAGTACTTC. Encoded protein: CSARSMGARETQYF.

The genes are TRBV20-1 and TRBJ2-1; tentative D call: TRBD2 (6 bases). CDR3 length: 15 residues. Germline V CDR1 and CDR2: DFQATT, SNEGSKA (reference sequence). The V gene lost 1 base and the J gene lost 2 bases, with 12 bases spanning the gap. In nucleotides, the CDR3 is TGCAGTGCTAGAGGGTCGGGAGTCACCTACAATGAGCAGTTCTTC. Encoded protein: CSARGSGVTYNEQFF.

This clonotype is a singleton in its sample. The V call is TRBV12-3 or TRBV12-4, the J call TRBJ1-1, with 7 bases aligning to TRBD1. V lost 7 bases to trimming and J lost 5 bases; unmatched junction nucleotides: 13. There are 15 residues in the CDR3. In DNA, the CDR3 is TGTGCCAGCACTACAGGGGCCACCCTAGGGACTGAAGCTTTCTTT. This codes for CASTTGATLGTEAFF.

The V call is TRBV12-3 or TRBV12-4, the J call TRBJ2-1, with D unclear. Trimming shortened V by 2 bases and J by 1 base, and 6 bases separated the two germline ends. The CDR3 extends over 14 amino acids. The CDR3 DNA reads as TGTGCCAGCAGTTTATCCAGTTCCTACAATGAGCAGTTCTTC. Amino acids: CASSLSSSYNEQFF.

The chain joins TRBV6-6 to TRBJ2-7; the match to TRBD1 covers 8 bases. The CDR3 is 16 amino acids. The germline gives CDR1 MNHNY, CDR2 SVGAGI (reference sequence). Unmatched junction bases numbered 10, after V lost 2 bases and J lost 4 bases. CDR3 in amino acids: CASSYGIGQGAYEQYF. Here the CDR3 DNA reads TGTGCCAGCAGTTACGGAATTGGGCAGGGGGCTTACGAGCAGTACTTC.

This clonotype was seen more than once but under ten times. In DNA form, the CDR3 reads TGTGCCAGCAGCTTACGATTCGGCTCCTACGAGCAGTACTTC. Translating gives CASSLRFGSYEQYF. The genes are TRBV11-2 and TRBJ2-7; D uncertain. The V end was cut by 2 bases, the J end by 0 bases, with 8 bases between. This CDR3 has 14 amino acids. Germline CDR1 is SGHAT and CDR2 is FQNNGV.

For this clonotype: A much larger clone is a single base away; this may be a read error. V gene TRBV29-1 combines with J gene TRBJ2-5; D not certain. The CDR3 loop spans 12 amino acids. The germline V gene encodes CDR1 SQVTM and CDR2 ANQGSEA. V dropped 3 bases and J dropped 11 bases, with 16 bases sitting between them. In DNA, the CDR3 is TGCAGCGTTGACGATGTATCCGATGAGCAGTACTTC. This translates into CSVDDVSDEQYF.

This chain connects TRBV5-1 to TRBJ1-4; D perhaps matches TRBD1 (5 bases). This CDR3 has 15 amino acids. Germline CDR1 reads SGHRS; CDR2 reads YFSETQ. V was pared by 4 bases and J by 0 bases, with 10 bases between. CDR3 bases: TGCGCCAGCAGCACAGTGGGGCCAACTAATGAAAAACTGTTTTTT. As protein: CASSTVGPTNEKLFF.

This sequence joins TRBV7-3 and TRBJ2-1, with 7 bases lining up with TRBD2. CDR1 and CDR2 (germline): SGHTA, FQGTGA. V dropped 6 bases and J dropped 5; count of bases not matched to a gene: 10. The CDR3 consists of 15 residues. CDR3 nucleotide sequence: TGTGCCAGCAGGTACACCCGTGGGGGGGACAATGAGCAGTTCTTC. It codes for CASRYTRGGDNEQFF.

J is TRBJ2-3 and V is TRBV24-1; D gene uncertain. Looked up from germline, CDR1 is KGHDR and CDR2 is SFDVKD. This CDR3 comprises 14 residues. V was shortened by 6 bases and J by 6 bases, with 15 bases between the two germline ends. CDR3 in amino acids: CATSQRTISDTQYF. Written as DNA, the CDR3 is TGTGCCACCAGTCAACGGACCATCTCTGATACGCAGTATTTT.

The chain uses TRBV7-2 and TRBJ2-7; TRBD2 agrees at 7 bases. V dropped 0 bases and J dropped 3; count of bases not matched to a gene: 11. CDR1 is SGHTA and CDR2 is FQGNSA in the germline V gene. This CDR3 spans 17 amino acids. CDR3 sequence (DNA): TGTGCCAGCAGCTTAGCGGGAGGGCCGTCGTCGTTCTACGAGCAGTACTTC. It is translated as CASSLAGGPSSFYEQYF.

This clonotype was counted between two and nine times. This rearrangement joins TRBV7-9 to TRBJ2-7, with 7 bases that match TRBD2. This CDR3 is 19 amino acids long. V shed 4 bases, J shed 4 bases, and the junction held 22 bases outside the gene matches. Per germline, CDR1 SEHNR and CDR2 FQNEAQ (reference sequence). DNA of the CDR3: TGTGCCAGCAGCTCGCGAAACCCGAGGCGGGCGGGAGAAGTTTACGAGCAGTACTTC. Translated, it gives CASSSRNPRRAGEVYEQYF.

This clonotype has a handful of counts. V usage is TRBV5-1 and J usage is TRBJ2-5, with TRBD1 as a possible D gene (6 bases). The CDR3 contains 12 residues. V was pared by 7 bases and J by 2 bases, with 9 bases between. CDR1 is SGHRS and CDR2 is YFSETQ in the germline V gene. CDR3 region: CASGTPQETQYF. DNA of the CDR3: TGCGCCAGCGGGACACCTCAAGAGACCCAGTACTTC.

CDR3 residues: CASSFSVASNTGELFF. The CDR3 coding sequence is TGTGCCAGCAGCTTTAGTGTAGCCTCGAACACCGGGGAGCTGTTTTTT. The chain uses TRBV9 and TRBJ2-2; D is unresolved. This CDR3 contains 16 residues. Trimming stripped 4 bases from V and 0 bases from J, with 13 bases between. The germline CDR1 and CDR2 sequences are SGDLS and YYNGEE.

This clonotype was seen more than once but under ten times. The rearrangement joins TRBV29-1 to TRBJ2-1, with 8 positions matching TRBD2. The germline V gene has CDR1 SQVTM and CDR2 ANQGSEA. With 4 bases clipped from V and 6 bases from J, the junction kept 8 bases outside the gene matches. The CDR3 sequence is 14 residues long. For the CDR3, the DNA is TGCAGCGTTGGGGGACTAGTGGGGCTCAATGAGCAGTTCTTC. Its protein product is CSVGGLVGLNEQFF.

This clonotype is a singleton in its sample. A much larger clone lies a single base off, so this may be a read error. The rearrangement uses TRBV4-1 and TRBJ2-5, with 8 bases identical to TRBD2. CDR3 length: 20 amino acids. Per the germline V gene, CDR1 is MGHRA and CDR2 is YSYEKL. J was trimmed by 4 bases and V by 1 base; bases with no gene match: 20. For the CDR3, the DNA is TGCGCCAGCAGCCAAGTAAGGGGACCAGCGGGAGAAGAATTTGGAGAGACCCAGTACTTC. This translates into CASSQVRGPAGEEFGETQYF.

The J gene is TRBJ2-7, the V gene TRBV7-6, with 10 bases matching TRBD2. Germline loops: CDR1 SGHVS, CDR2 FNYEAQ. There are 15 residues in the CDR3. The V gene end was trimmed by 3 bases and the J gene end by 3 bases; junction bases not matched to a gene: 5. CDR3 bases: TGTGCCAGCAGCTTCTCTAGCGGGAGATGCTACGAGCAGTACTTC. Protein product: CASSFSSGRCYEQYF.

This rearrangement joins TRBV5-1 to TRBJ2-1; 9 bases map to TRBD2. From germline, CDR1 is SGHRS and CDR2 YFSETQ. CDR3 length: 15 residues. V gave up 6 bases and J gave up 4 bases; unmatched junction bases: 8. The CDR3, as DNA: TGCGCCAGCACCCTCACTAGCGGGCGTTACAATGAGCAGTTCTTC. As protein: CASTLTSGRYNEQFF.

The chain has TRBV29-1 and TRBJ2-1, with a weak D call TRBD2 (6 bases). V was shortened by 3 bases and J by 6 bases, with 18 bases between the two germline ends. CDR1 and CDR2 (germline): SQVTM, ANQGSEA. CDR3 length: 15 residues. The CDR3 spells CSVDPAGRSPNEQFF. The CDR3 region has the DNA TGCAGCGTTGACCCGGCGGGACGTTCGCCCAATGAGCAGTTCTTC.

V usage is TRBV28 and J usage is TRBJ1-5; maybe TRBD1 (5 bases). The CDR3 totals 12 residues. Trimming cost V 9 bases and J 6 bases, with 12 bases left between them. Germline CDR1 is MDHEN and CDR2 is SYDVKM. As DNA, the CDR3 is TGTGCCAGTAATTACGGGGGTCAGCCCCAGCATTTT. Translation: CASNYGGQPQHF.